The 21 T cell receptor beta chains below come from one sample, sequenced in a study of blood T cell repertoires in COVID-19. The table came from immunoSEQ multiplex PCR; TCRdb's copy has only in-frame clones and leaves some out. The table has about 73,000 clones, roughly 76% seen once; the top ten hold 20% to 25%. Specimen: peripheral blood. Receptors were obtained from a woman in her 70s with acute or convalescent COVID-19.

The chain recombines TRBV10-2 with TRBJ1-6; 9 positions match TRBD1. Trimming cost V 3 bases and J 7 bases; bases outside gene matches: 1. The germline gives CDR1 WSHSY, CDR2 SAAADI. CDR3 length: 14 residues. In DNA form, the CDR3 reads TGCGCCAGCAGTGACGGACAGGGGAATTCACCCCTCCACTTT. This gives the protein CASSDGQGNSPLHF.

This chain links TRBV6-5 with TRBJ2-1; 8 bases match TRBD2. There are 14 residues in the CDR3. V gave up 8 bases and J gave up 15 bases; unmatched junction bases: 18. Per the germline V gene, CDR1 is MNHEY and CDR2 is SVGAGI. In DNA form, the CDR3 reads TGTGCCAGCCAAACCTCCCTAGCGGGTCAAAGGTTGTTCTTC. It specifies CASQTSLAGQRLFF.

This clone came up a few times. The rearrangement joins TRBV29-1 to TRBJ2-1; 8 bases fit TRBD1. Germline CDR1 and CDR2: SQVTM and ANQGSEA. V lost 5 bases to trimming and J lost 5 bases; unmatched junction nucleotides: 5. The CDR3 has 13 amino acids. CDR3 nucleotides: TGCAGCGTTCGACAGGGGTGGGACAATGAGCAGTTCTTC. This sequence encodes CSVRQGWDNEQFF.

V is TRBV6-1 and J is TRBJ2-7, with D maybe TRBD1 (5 bases). V was clipped by 7 bases and J by 4 bases, with 8 bases between them. This CDR3 has 11 amino acids. Germline CDR1 and CDR2: MNHNS and SASEGT. The CDR3 nucleotides are TGTGCCAGCAAACGACAGTACGAGCAGTACTTC. It encodes CASKRQYEQYF.

V gene TRBV7-2 combines with J gene TRBJ2-1; 9 nucleotides agree with TRBD2. CDR3 length: 17 residues. The V segment lost 5 bases and the J segment 0 bases; nucleotides outside the gene matches: 8. CDR1 and CDR2 (germline): SGHTA, FQGNSA. CDR3 residues: CASSLRLAESSYNEQFF. CDR3 sequence (DNA): TGTGCCAGCAGCCTGCGACTAGCGGAAAGCTCCTACAATGAGCAGTTCTTC.

Here the CDR3 DNA reads TGTGCCAGCAGTCAACGACTAGCGGGAGTGAGCGAGCAGTACTTC. Amino acids: CASSQRLAGVSEQYF. V is TRBV7-3 and J is TRBJ2-7; 12 nucleotides agree with TRBD2. Germline assignment: CDR1 SGHTA and CDR2 FQGTGA. With 6 bases clipped from V and 6 bases from J, the junction kept 9 bases outside the gene matches. The CDR3 length is 15 residues.

The chain links TRBV2 to TRBJ2-5; D is uncertain. The CDR3 has 14 residues. Germline V CDR1 and CDR2: SNHLY, FYNNEI. The ends were cut back, 9 bases at V and 1 base at J, with 15 bases in the middle. The DNA for the CDR3 is TGTGCCAGTGTGCCAATCCACTTCCAAGAGACCCAGTACTTC. Its protein product is CASVPIHFQETQYF.

The chain recombines TRBV27 with TRBJ1-3; D is undetermined. Germline assignment: CDR1 MNHEY and CDR2 SMNVEV (reference sequence). The length of the CDR3 is 14 residues. Trimming removed 2 bases from V and 0 bases from J, with 5 bases in between. CDR3 amino acids: CASSLTASGNTIYF. CDR3 in DNA: TGTGCCAGCAGTTTAACTGCCTCTGGAAACACCATATATTTT.

CDR3: CASSFIAGVTGANVLTF. The CDR3 DNA reads as TGTGCCAGCAGCTTTATAGCGGGAGTAACTGGGGCCAACGTCCTGACTTTC. The V call is TRBV11-3, the J call TRBJ2-6, with 9 positions matching TRBD2. The germline V gene has CDR1 SGHNT and CDR2 YENEEA. V lost 3 bases and J lost 2; bases outside the gene matches: 5. The CDR3 is made up of 17 amino acids.

The rearrangement joins TRBV28 to TRBJ2-1; 7 bases agree with TRBD2. This CDR3 spans 13 amino acids. CDR1 MDHEN and CDR2 SYDVKM come from the germline V gene. The trim removed 9 bases at V and 7 bases at J, leaving 9 bases unmatched. CDR3 residues: CASTAGAVNEQFF. Written as DNA, the CDR3 is TGTGCCAGTACGGCGGGAGCTGTGAATGAGCAGTTCTTC.

The chain is built from TRBV19 and TRBJ1-2; 7 bases align to TRBD1. Trimming cost V 11 bases and J 3 bases; bases outside gene matches: 12. This CDR3 region has 14 residues. Per the germline V gene, CDR1 is LNHDA and CDR2 is SQIVND (reference sequence). The CDR3 DNA reads as TGTGCCTGCGCTTTGGACAGGTTATACTATGGCTACACCTTC. Translating gives CACALDRLYYGYTF.

The CDR3 sequence: CASSWGGTGNSPLHF. The CDR3 nucleotides are TGCGCCAGCAGCTGGGGAGGGACAGGGAATTCACCCCTCCACTTT. The chain combines TRBV5-1 with TRBJ1-6, with 9 bases that match TRBD1. CDR3 length equals 15 residues. J gave up 7 bases and V 3 bases, and 5 bases lay outside the gene matches. The germline V gene encodes CDR1 SGHRS and CDR2 YFSETQ.

The rearrangement links TRBV6-6 to TRBJ1-3, with 7 positions matching TRBD1. Unmatched junction bases numbered 2, after V lost 6 bases and J lost 0 bases. The CDR3 is made up of 14 amino acids. CDR1 is MNHNY and CDR2 is SVGAGI in the germline V gene (reference sequence). CDR3 sequence reads: CASSRDSSGNTIYF. In DNA, the CDR3 is TGTGCCAGCAGCAGGGACAGCTCTGGAAACACCATATATTTT.

This clone was found once. The chain carries TRBV28 and TRBJ2-7; 10 bases map to TRBD2. The CDR3 has 16 residues. Germline CDR1 and CDR2: MDHEN and SYDVKM. J was trimmed by 3 bases and V by 6 bases; bases with no gene match: 11. The CDR3 loop is CASRNIAGGQVYEQYF. CDR3 coding DNA: TGTGCCAGCAGGAACATAGCGGGAGGCCAAGTCTACGAGCAGTACTTC.

This clone was observed once. This chain uses TRBV5-1 with TRBJ2-2; D unclear. With 2 bases removed from V and 2 bases from J, the gap between germline ends came to 10 bases. Germline V gene data show CDR1 as SGHRS and CDR2 as YFSETQ. The length of the CDR3 is 15 residues. In nucleotides, the CDR3 is TGCGCCAGCAGCTTTTTGGCAACCAACACCGGGGAGCTGTTTTTT. Translation: CASSFLATNTGELFF.

This chain connects TRBV6-5 to TRBJ2-7, with 10 bases lining up with TRBD2. Trimming cost V 0 bases and J 3 bases; bases outside gene matches: 2. The length of the CDR3 is 15 residues. Germline V gene lookup returns CDR1 MNHEY and CDR2 SVGAGI. CDR3: CASSYSPSGSYEQYF. DNA for the CDR3: TGTGCCAGCAGTTACTCGCCTAGCGGGAGCTACGAGCAGTACTTC.

The chain recombines TRBV6-5 with TRBJ1-5; TRBD1 is a possible D gene (6 bases). This CDR3 has 14 amino acids. Trimming cost V 7 bases and J 3 bases, with 13 bases left between them. Per germline, CDR1 MNHEY and CDR2 SVGAGI. CDR3 in amino acids: CASIPGTPNQPQHF. CDR3 DNA sequence: TGTGCCAGCATCCCAGGGACACCCAATCAGCCCCAGCATTTT.

This clone was detected once. V gene TRBV10-1 combines with J gene TRBJ2-7, with D perhaps matching TRBD2 (6 bases). CDR1 WNHNN and CDR2 SYGVQD come from the germline V gene (reference sequence). V was cut by 6 bases and J by 0 bases, with 18 bases left in between. The length of the CDR3 is 16 residues. As DNA, the CDR3 is TGCGCCAGCAGCGGGGGTTTGGCCTCATTCTCCTACGAGCAGTACTTC. Its protein product is CASSGGLASFSYEQYF.

The chain is built from TRBV20-1 and TRBJ1-3; maybe TRBD1 (5 bases). Germline V lookup: CDR1 DFQATT, CDR2 SNEGSKA (reference sequence). The CDR3 is 11 amino acids. The V gene lost 7 bases and the J gene lost 12 bases, with 16 bases spanning the gap. This CDR3 reads CSVRRGGFIYF. In DNA, the CDR3 is TGCAGTGTCCGGAGGGGCGGCTTCATATATTTT.

V and J are TRBV7-3 and TRBJ2-3, with D possibly matching TRBD1 (6 bases). Germline CDR1 SGHTA, CDR2 FQGTGA. V dropped 4 bases and J dropped 1 base, with 9 bases sitting between them. This CDR3 has 14 residues. For the CDR3, the DNA is TGTGCCAGCAGCTCGGACAGACGCACAGATACGCAGTATTTT. Translation: CASSSDRRTDTQYF.

This sequence joins TRBV28 and TRBJ1-1, with 7 nucleotides matching TRBD1. Unmatched junction bases numbered 11, after V lost 7 bases and J lost 0 bases. Germline CDR1 reads MDHEN; CDR2 reads SYDVKM. The CDR3 consists of 16 residues. The CDR3 protein is CASIDPRGTVNTEAFF. The CDR3 DNA sequence: TGTGCCAGCATCGACCCGAGGGGGACAGTGAACACTGAAGCTTTCTTT.